The TCR beta chain under discussion was sequenced for a study of blood T cells in healthy people across ages. Overall study results and limits: Researchers said unsorted PBMCs prevented a conclusive naive versus antigen-experienced comparison.

Through a sample-barcoded 5' primer and a J-beta primer mix, a second PCR was run for roughly 6 to 11 cycles. TCRdb re-derived calls from the 5' RACE reads in MiXCR, one entry per CDR3 protein. The sample has over a million distinct CDR3 sequences, 35% to 45% seen once. V was pared by 4 bases and J by 10 bases, with 14 bases between. The CDR3 extends over 14 amino acids. Germline V gene sequence: CDR1 SNHLY, CDR2 FYNNEI. Remarks on this clonotype: Antigen unknown.

The receptor comes from a young woman in good health. The chain has TRBV2 and TRBJ1-6, with no clear D. The sample consisted of blood. The chain's CDR3 is CASSVAQANSPLHF. The CDR3 DNA sequence: TGTGCCAGCAGTGTAGCCCAAGCCAACTCACCCCTCCACTTT.